The text below deals with one T cell receptor beta chain. The data originate from a study of cytomegalovirus exposure and HLA in healthy donors. Measured with immunoSEQ multiplex PCR; TCRdb has only the in-frame clones, and not every one. Among around 140,000 clones listed, 89% were seen once. From germline, CDR1 is DFQATT and CDR2 SNEGSKA (reference sequence). The CDR3 runs 11 residues. V was pared by 4 bases and J by 5 bases, with 0 bases of the junction left unmatched. The clonotype originates from a woman under 30 in good health and CMV-seronegative. The rearrangement uses TRBV20-1 and TRBJ1-1; 8 nucleotides line up with TRBD1. Sequences were obtained from PBMCs. Written as DNA, the CDR3 is TGCAGTGCTAACAGGGGGACTGAAGCTTTCTTT. Encoded protein: CSANRGTEAFF.